Listed below are T cell receptor beta chains from one sample, sequenced in a study of T-cell memory formation after mild COVID-19. Each CDR3 protein gets one entry after TCRdb re-called the 5' RACE reads with MiXCR. The data contain 190,000 or so distinct CDR3 sequences, over 20% of them seen just once; the ten biggest clones take up roughly 24%. The sample comprised PBMCs or a T cell subset sorted from them (not recorded which). Receptors originate from an adult woman who had mild COVID-19 (a few samples of this study predate the infection). Cell type and time point are not known. The CDR3 runs from the conserved cysteine through the conserved F or W. D genes are given only for firm matches. Some rows mark clone size as missing; the rest say once, few, many or name a class of expanded clone.

V: TRBV20-1; D: TRBD1; size: -; J: TRBJ1-2; DNA: TGCAGTGCTAGAATTTTCGCCGGACAGGGGTCCAACTATGGCTACACCTTC; CDR3: CSARIFAGQGSNYGYTF
V: TRBV3-1; D: -; size: -; J: TRBJ2-3; DNA: TGTGCCAGCAGGGAAAACAGGGAACCCACAGATACGCAGTATTTT; CDR3: CASRENREPTDTQYF
V: TRBV13; D: -; size: few; J: TRBJ1-2; DNA: TGTGCCAGCACCCGCCGGGACGGAGAATTCTATGGCTACACCTTC; CDR3: CASTRRDGEFYGYTF
V: TRBV7-9; D: TRBD1; size: few; J: TRBJ1-1; DNA: TGTGCCAGCAGCCCTATGACAGGGGTGAACACTGAAGCTTTCTTT; CDR3: CASSPMTGVNTEAFF
V: TRBV7-2; D: -; size: once; J: TRBJ1-2; DNA: TGTGCCAGCAGCTCCACAGGGAGGGATGGCTACACCTTC; CDR3: CASSSTGRDGYTF
V: TRBV3-1; D: -; size: -; J: TRBJ1-1; DNA: TGTGCCAGCAGCCATAAGAACACTGAAGCTTTCTTT; CDR3: CASSHKNTEAFF
V: TRBV30; D: TRBD1; size: few; J: TRBJ2-2; DNA: TGTGCCTGGAGTGTACCAGGGGGCATCACCGGGGAGCTGTTTTTT; CDR3: CAWSVPGGITGELFF
V: TRBV27; D: TRBD1; size: few; J: TRBJ2-4; DNA: TGTGCCAGCAGTCGCTCCCCGGGGGACAGGGGTTGGCACATTCAGTACTTC; CDR3: CASSRSPGDRGWHIQYF
V: TRBV5-4; D: TRBD1; size: -; J: TRBJ2-7; DNA: TGTGCCAGCAGCTCCATTCGGGACAGGGATAACGAGCAGTACTTC; CDR3: CASSSIRDRDNEQYF
V: TRBV6-1; D: TRBD2; size: many; J: TRBJ2-5; DNA: TGTGCCAGCAGTGACCATAGCGGGGGTGGGGAGACCCAGTACTTC; CDR3: CASSDHSGGGETQYF
V: TRBV5-1; D: -; size: -; J: TRBJ1-1; DNA: TGCGCCAGCAGCTTGGAGGCCGCCGGTCACATGAACACTGAAGCTTTCTTT; CDR3: CASSLEAAGHMNTEAFF
V: TRBV4-2; D: TRBD2; size: few; J: TRBJ2-5; DNA: TGTGCCAGCAGCCCTAGCGGGGGCACCCAAGAGACCCAGTACTTC; CDR3: CASSPSGGTQETQYF
V: TRBV19; D: -; size: few; J: TRBJ2-7; DNA: TGTGCCAGTAGTATAAGTCGATCCTACGAGCAGTACTTC; CDR3: CASSISRSYEQYF
V: TRBV20-1; D: -; size: few; J: TRBJ2-7; DNA: TGCAGTGCTAGAGATTCGGCAGGGCCCGAGCAGTACTTC; CDR3: CSARDSAGPEQYF
V: TRBV12-3/TRBV12-4; D: TRBD2; size: -; J: TRBJ2-7; DNA: TGTGCCAGCAGTGGAGCGGGAGGGCGCTCCTACGAGCAGTACTTC; CDR3: CASSGAGGRSYEQYF
V: TRBV12-3/TRBV12-4; D: -; size: medium-sized; J: TRBJ2-7; DNA: TGTGCCAGCAGCCCCTTTCCCCAGGAGGGCGAGCAGTACTTC; CDR3: CASSPFPQEGEQYF
V: TRBV4-3; D: -; size: -; J: TRBJ2-1; DNA: TGCGCCAGCAGCCAAGATCCGACAATATGGTACAATGAGCAGTTCTTC; CDR3: CASSQDPTIWYNEQFF
V: TRBV20-1; D: -; size: few; J: TRBJ1-1; DNA: TGCAGTGCTAGAGCCGAGACAGGTAACACTGAAGCTTTCTTT; CDR3: CSARAETGNTEAFF
V: TRBV13; D: -; size: few; J: TRBJ2-7; DNA: TGTGCCAGCAGCTACTGGGTTGGCGAATACGAGCAGTACTTC; CDR3: CASSYWVGEYEQYF
V: TRBV30; D: TRBD1; size: -; J: TRBJ1-2; DNA: TGTGCCGCTGACAGGGTCGGCTATGGCTACACCTTC; CDR3: CAADRVGYGYTF
V: TRBV12-3/TRBV12-4; D: -; size: -; J: TRBJ1-2; DNA: TGTGCCAGCAGTAGACCGGACAGACGATATGGCTACACCTTC; CDR3: CASSRPDRRYGYTF
V: TRBV9; D: TRBD2; size: -; J: TRBJ2-2; DNA: TGTGCCAGCAGCCCTAGCGGGGGGCGGACCGGGGAGCTGTTTTTT; CDR3: CASSPSGGRTGELFF
V: TRBV2; D: -; size: many; J: TRBJ2-7; DNA: TGTGCCAGCAGTTACATTCAAACAGGGCTTGCCTACGAGCAGTACTTC; CDR3: CASSYIQTGLAYEQYF
V: TRBV3-1; D: -; size: once; J: TRBJ2-5; DNA: TGTGCCAGCAGTGCCCCACACGGGGAGACCCAGTACTTC; CDR3: CASSAPHGETQYF
V: TRBV7-9; D: TRBD2; size: few; J: TRBJ2-3; DNA: TGTGCCAGCAGCTTAGAATGGGACTATACTAGCACAGATACGCAGTATTTT; CDR3: CASSLEWDYTSTDTQYF
V: TRBV6-2/TRBV6-3; D: -; size: many; J: TRBJ2-7; DNA: TGTGCCAGCAGTTACATCGGGTTAACAGGGCCGTGGGAGCAGTACTTC; CDR3: CASSYIGLTGPWEQYF
V: TRBV9; D: -; size: -; J: TRBJ1-1; DNA: TGTGCCAGCAGCGTAGCCGGGACATTGAACACTGAAGCTTTCTTT; CDR3: CASSVAGTLNTEAFF
V: TRBV5-5; D: TRBD1; size: few; J: TRBJ2-7; DNA: TGTGCCAGCAGACTGGGGACAGGGGGAGAGCAGTACTTC; CDR3: CASRLGTGGEQYF
V: TRBV3-1; D: -; size: -; J: TRBJ1-1; DNA: TGTGCCAGCAGCCCCGTCCGGGGGGGGTTGATGAACACTGAAGCTTTCTTT; CDR3: CASSPVRGGLMNTEAFF
V: TRBV19; D: -; size: few; J: TRBJ2-1; DNA: TGTGCCAGTAATCGACGGGACACCGTACGGGATGAGCAGTTCTTC; CDR3: CASNRRDTVRDEQFF
V: TRBV5-1; D: TRBD2; size: -; J: TRBJ2-3; DNA: TGCGCCAGCAGCTTACCGACTAGCAGGAACACAGATACGCAGTATTTT; CDR3: CASSLPTSRNTDTQYF
V: TRBV20-1; D: -; size: -; J: TRBJ2-7; DNA: TGCAGTGCTAGAGATCTAGAATGGGCGGGCGAGCAGTACTTC; CDR3: CSARDLEWAGEQYF
V: TRBV7-2; D: -; size: -; J: TRBJ2-5; DNA: TGTGCCAGCAGCTCGCAGGGCGGTTGGGAGACCCAGTACTTC; CDR3: CASSSQGGWETQYF
V: TRBV5-1; D: TRBD1; size: few; J: TRBJ1-1; DNA: TGCGCCAGCAGCTCCGGCGACAGGGTGGACGAAGCTTTCTTT; CDR3: CASSSGDRVDEAFF
V: TRBV4-2; D: -; size: few; J: TRBJ2-1; DNA: TGTGCCAGCAGCCAATGGGAGGAACCCTACAATGAGCAGTTCTTC; CDR3: CASSQWEEPYNEQFF
V: TRBV7-9; D: -; size: -; J: TRBJ1-1; DNA: TGTGCCAGCAGCTTACCAGGGATGAACACTGAAGCTTTCTTT; CDR3: CASSLPGMNTEAFF
V: TRBV7-9; D: TRBD1; size: -; J: TRBJ1-2; DNA: TGTGCCAGCAGCCCGGTAACAGGGGGCTTTGAAGGCTACACCTTC; CDR3: CASSPVTGGFEGYTF
V: TRBV20-1; D: -; size: -; J: TRBJ2-7; DNA: TGCAGTGCTAGAGATGAGGGCAGGGACTACGAGCAGTACTTC; CDR3: CSARDEGRDYEQYF
V: TRBV7-9; D: -; size: -; J: TRBJ2-7; DNA: TGTGCCAGCAGCTCTAGGGACCTTCACGAGCTATACGAGCAGTACTTC; CDR3: CASSSRDLHELYEQYF
V: TRBV9; D: -; size: many; J: TRBJ2-7; DNA: TGTGCCAGCAGCCCTGGGCTACCCTACGAGCAGTACTTC; CDR3: CASSPGLPYEQYF
V: TRBV21-1; D: -; size: -; J: TRBJ2-1; DNA: TGTGCCAGCAGCTTCTCCCGCCCTAAGCAGTTCTTC; CDR3: CASSFSRPKQFF
V: TRBV7-8; D: TRBD2; size: -; J: TRBJ2-3; DNA: TGTGCCAGCAGCTTAGATCTTAGCGGGAGCACAGATACGCAGTATTTT; CDR3: CASSLDLSGSTDTQYF
V: TRBV27; D: TRBD1; size: -; J: TRBJ2-3; DNA: TGTGCCAGCAGTTTATCGGGACAGGGAAGGACAGATACGCAGTATTTT; CDR3: CASSLSGQGRTDTQYF
V: TRBV19; D: -; size: few; J: TRBJ1-1; DNA: TGTGCCAGTAGCTTACTGGGTGGCACTGAAGCTTTCTTT; CDR3: CASSLLGGTEAFF
V: TRBV3-1; D: TRBD2; size: -; J: TRBJ2-3; DNA: TGTGCCAGCAGCCAAGTCGGAGCGGGGGGGCCCGCTGATACGCAGTATTTT; CDR3: CASSQVGAGGPADTQYF